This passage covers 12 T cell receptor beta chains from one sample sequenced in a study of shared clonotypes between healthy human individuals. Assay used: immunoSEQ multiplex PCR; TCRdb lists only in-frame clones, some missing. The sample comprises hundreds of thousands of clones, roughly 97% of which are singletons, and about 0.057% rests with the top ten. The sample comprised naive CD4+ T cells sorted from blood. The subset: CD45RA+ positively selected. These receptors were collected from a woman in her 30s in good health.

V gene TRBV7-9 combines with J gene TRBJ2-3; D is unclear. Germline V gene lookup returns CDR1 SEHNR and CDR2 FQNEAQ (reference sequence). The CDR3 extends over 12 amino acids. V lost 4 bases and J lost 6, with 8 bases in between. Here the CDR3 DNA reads TGTGCCAGCAGCTCGGCTACCGATACGCAGTATTTT. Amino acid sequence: CASSSATDTQYF.

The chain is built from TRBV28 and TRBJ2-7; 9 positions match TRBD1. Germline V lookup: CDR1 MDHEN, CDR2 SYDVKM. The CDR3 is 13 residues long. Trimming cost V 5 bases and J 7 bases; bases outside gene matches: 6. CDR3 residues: CASSPGQGGEQYF. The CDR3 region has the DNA TGTGCCAGCAGTCCGGGACAGGGAGGGGAGCAGTACTTC.

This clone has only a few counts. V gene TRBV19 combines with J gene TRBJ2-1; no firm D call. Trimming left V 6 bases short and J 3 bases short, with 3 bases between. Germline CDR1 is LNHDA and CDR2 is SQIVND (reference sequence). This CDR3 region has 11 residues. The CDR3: CASRFYNEQFF. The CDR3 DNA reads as TGTGCCAGTAGGTTCTACAATGAGCAGTTCTTC.

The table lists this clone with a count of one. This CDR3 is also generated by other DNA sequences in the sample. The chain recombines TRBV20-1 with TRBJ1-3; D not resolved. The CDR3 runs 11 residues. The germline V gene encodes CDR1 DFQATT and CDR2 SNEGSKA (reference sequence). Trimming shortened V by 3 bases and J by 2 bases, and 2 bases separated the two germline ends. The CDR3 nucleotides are TGCAGTGCTAGGGCTGGAAACACCATATATTTT. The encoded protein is CSARAGNTIYF.

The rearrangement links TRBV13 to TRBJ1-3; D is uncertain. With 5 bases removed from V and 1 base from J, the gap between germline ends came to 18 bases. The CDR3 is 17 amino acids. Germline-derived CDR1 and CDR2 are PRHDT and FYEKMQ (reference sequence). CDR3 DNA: TGTGCCAGCAGCCCTCCCGAGGAGAGGTTATCTGGAAACACCATATATTTT. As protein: CASSPPEERLSGNTIYF.

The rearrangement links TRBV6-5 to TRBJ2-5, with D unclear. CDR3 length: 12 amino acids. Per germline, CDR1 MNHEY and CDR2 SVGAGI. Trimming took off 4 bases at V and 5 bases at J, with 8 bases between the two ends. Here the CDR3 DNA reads TGTGCCAGCAGTTGGGAAAGGGAGACCCAGTACTTC. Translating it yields CASSWERETQYF.

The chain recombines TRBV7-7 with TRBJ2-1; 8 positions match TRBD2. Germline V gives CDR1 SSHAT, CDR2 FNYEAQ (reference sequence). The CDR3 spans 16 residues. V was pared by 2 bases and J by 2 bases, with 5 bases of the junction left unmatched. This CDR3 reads CASSLTGGGTYNEQFF. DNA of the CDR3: TGTGCCAGCAGCTTAACCGGGGGGGGAACCTACAATGAGCAGTTCTTC. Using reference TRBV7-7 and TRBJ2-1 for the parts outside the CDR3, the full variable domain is GAGVSQSPRYKVTKRGQDVTLRCDPISSHATLYWYQQALGQGPEFLTYFNYEAQPDKSGLPSDRFSAERPEGSISTLTIQRTEQRDSAMYRCASSLTGGGTYNEQFFGPGTRLTVL.

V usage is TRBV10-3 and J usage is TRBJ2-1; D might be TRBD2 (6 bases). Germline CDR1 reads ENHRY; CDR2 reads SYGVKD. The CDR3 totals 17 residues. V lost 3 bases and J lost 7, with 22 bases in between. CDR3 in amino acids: CAISDVRISGLGNEQFF. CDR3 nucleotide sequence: TGTGCCATCAGTGACGTGCGGATTAGCGGTCTAGGGAATGAGCAGTTCTTC.

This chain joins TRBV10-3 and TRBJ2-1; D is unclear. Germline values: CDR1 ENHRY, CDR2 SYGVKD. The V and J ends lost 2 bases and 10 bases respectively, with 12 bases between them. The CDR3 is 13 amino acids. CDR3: CAISESPRSEQFF. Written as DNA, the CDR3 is TGTGCCATCAGTGAGAGCCCTAGATCGGAGCAGTTCTTC.

The CDR3, as DNA: TGTGCCAGCAGCAGAATCAGGGGGCGACGGACTGAAGCTTTCTTT. Protein sequence: CASSRIRGRRTEAFF. The chain uses TRBV5-8 and TRBJ1-1; 8 nucleotides align to TRBD1. Germline V gene lookup returns CDR1 SGHTS and CDR2 YDEGEE. V was pared by 4 bases and J by 5 bases, with 10 bases of the junction left unmatched. The CDR3 covers 15 residues.

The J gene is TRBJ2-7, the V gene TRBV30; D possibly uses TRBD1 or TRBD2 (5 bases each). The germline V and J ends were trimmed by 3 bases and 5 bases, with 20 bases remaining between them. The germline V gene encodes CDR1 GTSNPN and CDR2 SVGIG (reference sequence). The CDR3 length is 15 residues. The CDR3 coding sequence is TGTGCCTGGAGCGTAGGTGGGACCTTAAGCCACGAGCAGTACTTC. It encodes CAWSVGGTLSHEQYF.

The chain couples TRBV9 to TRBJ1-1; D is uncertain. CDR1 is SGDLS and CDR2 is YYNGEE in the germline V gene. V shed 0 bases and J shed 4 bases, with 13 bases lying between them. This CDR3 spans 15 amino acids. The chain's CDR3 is CASSVEGRTTTEAFF. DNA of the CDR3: TGTGCCAGCAGCGTAGAAGGCAGGACGACCACTGAAGCTTTCTTT.